What follows is one TCR beta chain and its context. This CDR3 has 20 amino acids. V dropped 2 bases and J dropped 2 bases, with 25 bases sitting between them. Germline CDR1 reads MNHEY; CDR2 reads SMNVEV (reference sequence). The data originate from a study of blood T cell repertoires in COVID-19. As for the study in general: Researchers got acute and convalescent COVID-19 samples from the United States, Italy and Spain. PBMCs, B-cell-depleted T cells, or T cells provided the cDNA or gDNA that made up the material.

The authors' processing: How many nucleated cells were present was estimated from reference gene primer amplification. Data came from immunoSEQ multiplex PCR; TCRdb stores just in-frame clones and leaves some out. D and trimming were read from the DNA, whereas the V and J calls and clone size are those reported in that table. Here the sample spans some 120,000 clones, roughly four fifths being singletons. The sequence derives from a human donor in a cohort sampled during active COVID-19. The rearrangement joins TRBV27 to TRBJ2-1, with a possible D match to TRBD1 (8 bases). Material: peripheral blood. The CDR3 loop reads CASSLTGTGQSLATYNEQFF. The CDR3 DNA follows: TGTGCCAGCAGTTTAACCGGGACAGGACAATCACTAGCGACCTACAATGAGCAGTTCTTC.